This record covers a single T cell receptor (beta chain). The antigen it binds to is not known. Base qualities are not recorded, but no much larger clone differs from it by a single base. The entry originates in a study of CD8 T cells in Susac syndrome (dated by TCRdb to the late 2010s). Turning to the overall study: Among the sequenced Susac syndrome patients, 5 or 6 had clinically active disease and eight were in clinical remission. At blood withdrawal, Susac syndrome patients were therapy-naive, treated with corticosteroids (with IVIg additionally given to some), or treated with IVIg alone. Whether CD8+ T cell activation and differentiation in Susac syndrome was antigen driven was tested using repertoire sequencing. The study at large found these results: The study acknowledged that relatively few individuals were included in the TCR sequencing and HLA analysis. In the CD4+ T cell repertoire of Susac syndrome patients, clonal expansion was not detected.

Peripheral blood CD8+ and CD4+ T cells from healthy donors, Susac syndrome patients and multiple sclerosis patients were profiled using high-throughput TCR beta sequencing. The Susac syndrome patients fulfilled recently defined diagnostic criteria for definite or probable disease. Bulk CD8+ and CD4+ T cells were purified magnetically by negative isolation, whereas CD8+ TEMRA cells were enriched by FACS. Blood was collected in EDTA tubes and processed within 24 hours, with PBMCs isolated through density gradient centrifugation. PBMCs destined for TCR sequencing were cryopreserved in liquid nitrogen and later thawed in a 37 °C water bath. A purity of at least 90% was achieved for sorted or isolated CD4+, CD8+ and CD8+ TEMRA cells. Reading the germline V gene (reference sequence) gives CDR1 SGHNT and CDR2 YYREEE. Compared with germline, V lacks 0 bases and J lacks 3 bases; bases without a gene match: 2. Including cysteine and phenylalanine, the CDR3 has 15 amino acids. The entry retains the CDR3 DNA only, 45 bases that are in frame from base 1.

RNA was extracted with the RNeasy kit and roughly 0.5 to 1 ug was reverse transcribed using random hexamers. TCR beta CDR3 regions were amplified with the immunoSEQ multiplex PCR assay covering 54 Vbeta and 13 Jbeta segments. To correct PCR amplification bias, a synthetic template baseline was used for both primer optimization and computational correction. The original methods were these. Reads were assigned to V, D and J genes according to IMGT and analyzed in immunoSEQ Analyzer, with only productive sequences retained. Clonality was computed as one minus Shannon entropy normalized by log2 of the number of productive unique sequences. Public and private clones were assessed among the 100 most prevalent clones of each patient and control. Susac-specific clones were defined as absent from healthy and MS cohorts, about 1,000 published viral clones and other ImmuneACCESS disease sequences. Clones were called with MiXCR by TCRdb after fastp trimmed the public reads at Q25, and only in-frame beta chains were retained. One record per CDR3 amino acid sequence lists the most common genes and DNA. V and J calls and clone size were set by TCRdb, not the authors. This sample lists about 200,000 distinct CDR3 sequences; around nine tenths were detected once. The ten largest clones capture over 0.075% of the sample.

The sample was CD4+ T cells from PBMCs. The sequence links TRBV5-4 to TRBJ2-3; 9 nucleotides in the junction match TRBD2. The TCR sequence derives from a human donor with Susac syndrome. Here is the DNA: TGTGCCAGCAGCTTGGAGACTAGCGGTACAGATACGCAGTATTTT. Its protein reads: CASSLETSGTDTQYF.